Reported below is one T cell receptor (beta chain). Antigen specificity is unknown. The PCR contained 60 Vbeta and 13 Jbeta primers. Here immunoSEQ multiplex PCR was the method, and the copy in TCRdb shows in-frame clones only, minus some. The sample carries under 150,000 clones, roughly four fifths recorded once. The sample comes from a study of cytomegalovirus exposure and HLA in healthy donors. On the study more broadly: For the approximately 400 genotyped donors, approximately 83% fell within the Caucasian-associated ancestry cluster. The study's findings and limits: Most likely, a cluster of highly shared sequence variants arose as a sequencing artifact. CMV serostatus alone was available as immune exposure information.

The CDR3 covers 13 residues. Germline-derived CDR1 and CDR2 are MNHEY and SVGAGI. V dropped 6 bases and J dropped 9 bases, with 17 bases sitting between them. The J gene is TRBJ1-1, the V gene TRBV6-5; D might be TRBD1 (5 bases). This clonotype was obtained from a man aged 30 to 45 in good health and CMV-seropositive. Material: PBMCs. Written as DNA, the CDR3 is TGTGCCAGCAGCCTGAGGGGAGGTAGGAAAGCTTTCTTT. Translation gives CASSLRGGRKAFF.